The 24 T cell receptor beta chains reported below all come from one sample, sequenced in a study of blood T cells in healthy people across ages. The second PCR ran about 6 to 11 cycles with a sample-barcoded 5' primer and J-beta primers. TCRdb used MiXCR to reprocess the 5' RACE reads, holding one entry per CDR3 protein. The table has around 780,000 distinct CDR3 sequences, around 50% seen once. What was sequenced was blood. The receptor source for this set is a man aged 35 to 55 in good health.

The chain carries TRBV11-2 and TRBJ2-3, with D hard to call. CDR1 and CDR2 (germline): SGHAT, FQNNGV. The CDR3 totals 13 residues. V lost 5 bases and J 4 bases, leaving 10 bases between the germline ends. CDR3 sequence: CASSGVPPDTQYF. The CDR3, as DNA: TGTGCCAGCAGCGGAGTTCCCCCAGATACGCAGTATTTT.

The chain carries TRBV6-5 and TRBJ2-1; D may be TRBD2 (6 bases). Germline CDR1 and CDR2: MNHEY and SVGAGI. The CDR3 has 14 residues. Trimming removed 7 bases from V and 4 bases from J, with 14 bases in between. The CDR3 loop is CASIRRVGYNEQFF. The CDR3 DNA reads TGTGCCAGCATTAGGAGGGTGGGGTACAATGAGCAGTTCTTC.

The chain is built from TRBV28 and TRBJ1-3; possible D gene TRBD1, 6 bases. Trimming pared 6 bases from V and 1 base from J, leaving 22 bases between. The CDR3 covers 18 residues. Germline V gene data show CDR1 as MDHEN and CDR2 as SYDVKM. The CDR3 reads CASSPQGRGGLSGNTIYF. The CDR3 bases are TGTGCCAGCAGCCCCCAAGGGCGTGGGGGGCTGTCTGGAAACACCATATATTTT.

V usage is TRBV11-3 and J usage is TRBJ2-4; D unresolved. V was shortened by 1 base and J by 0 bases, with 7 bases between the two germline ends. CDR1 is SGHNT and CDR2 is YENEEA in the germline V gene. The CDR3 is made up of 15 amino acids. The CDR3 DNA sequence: TGTGCCAGCAGCTTAGTTGGGTTAGCCAAAAACATTCAGTACTTC. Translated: CASSLVGLAKNIQYF. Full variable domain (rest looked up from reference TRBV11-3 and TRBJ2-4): EAGVVQSPRYKIIEKKQPVAFWCNPISGHNTLYWYLQNLGQGPELLIRYENEEAVDDSQLPKDRFSAERLKGVDSTLKIQPAELGDSAVYLCASSLVGLAKNIQYFGAGTRLSVL.

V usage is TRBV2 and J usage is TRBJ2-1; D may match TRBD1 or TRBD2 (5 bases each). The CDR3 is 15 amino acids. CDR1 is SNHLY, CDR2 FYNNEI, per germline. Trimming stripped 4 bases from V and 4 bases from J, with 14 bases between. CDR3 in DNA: TGTGCCAGCAGTGTCACCGGGACCACGTACAATGAGCAGTTCTTC. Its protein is CASSVTGTTYNEQFF.

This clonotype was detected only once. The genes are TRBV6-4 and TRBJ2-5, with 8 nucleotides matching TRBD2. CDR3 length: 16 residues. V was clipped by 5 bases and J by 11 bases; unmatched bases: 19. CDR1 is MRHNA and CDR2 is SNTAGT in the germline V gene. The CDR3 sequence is CASSPKQAGEFGEQYF. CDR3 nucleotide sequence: TGTGCCAGCAGTCCAAAACAAGCGGGAGAGTTTGGTGAGCAGTACTTC.

This CDR3 reads CSAGDSPLHF. In DNA, the CDR3 is TGCAGTGCTGGGGATTCACCCCTCCACTTT. The V and J genes are TRBV20-1 and TRBJ1-6; D is unresolved. The V gene lost 5 bases and the J gene lost 8 bases, with 4 bases spanning the gap. The CDR3 is 10 residues long. Germline-derived CDR1 and CDR2 are DFQATT and SNEGSKA (reference sequence).

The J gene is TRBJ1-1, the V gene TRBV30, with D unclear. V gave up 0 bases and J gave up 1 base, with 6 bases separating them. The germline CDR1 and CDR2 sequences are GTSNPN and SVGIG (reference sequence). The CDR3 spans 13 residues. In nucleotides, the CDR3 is TGTGCCTGGAGTGTAGGACCGAACACTGAAGCTTTCTTT. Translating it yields CAWSVGPNTEAFF.

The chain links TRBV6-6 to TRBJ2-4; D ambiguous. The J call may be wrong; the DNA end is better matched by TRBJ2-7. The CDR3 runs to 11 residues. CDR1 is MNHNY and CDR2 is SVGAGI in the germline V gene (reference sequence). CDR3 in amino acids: CASSASHEQYF. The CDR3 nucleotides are TGTGCCAGCAGTGCCTCTCACGAGCAGTACTTC.

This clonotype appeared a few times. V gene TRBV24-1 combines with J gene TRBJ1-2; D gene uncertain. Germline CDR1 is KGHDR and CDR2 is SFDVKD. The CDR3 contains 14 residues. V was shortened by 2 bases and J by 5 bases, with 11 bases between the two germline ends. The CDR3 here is CATSDSALEYGYTF. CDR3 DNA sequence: TGTGCCACCAGTGATTCGGCCTTGGAGTATGGCTACACCTTC.

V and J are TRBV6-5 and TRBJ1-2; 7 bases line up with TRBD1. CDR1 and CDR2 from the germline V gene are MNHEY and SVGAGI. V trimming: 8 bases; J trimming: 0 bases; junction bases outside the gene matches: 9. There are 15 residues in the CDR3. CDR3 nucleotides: TGTGCCAGCGCCCGGCAGGGGGAAGCTAACTATGGCTACACCTTC. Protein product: CASARQGEANYGYTF.

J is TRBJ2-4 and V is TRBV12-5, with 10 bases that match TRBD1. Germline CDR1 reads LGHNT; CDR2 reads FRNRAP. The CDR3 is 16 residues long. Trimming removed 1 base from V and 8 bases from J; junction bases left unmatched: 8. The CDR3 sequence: CASGLGDRGKMDIQYF. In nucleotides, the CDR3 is TGTGCTAGTGGTTTGGGGGACAGGGGAAAAATGGACATTCAGTACTTC.

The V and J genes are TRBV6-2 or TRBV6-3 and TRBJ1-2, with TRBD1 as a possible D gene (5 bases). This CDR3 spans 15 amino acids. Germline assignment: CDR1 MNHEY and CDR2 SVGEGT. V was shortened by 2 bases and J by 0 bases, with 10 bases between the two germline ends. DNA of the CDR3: TGTGCCAGCAGTTACGGGGGGAGGACTAACTATGGCTACACCTTC. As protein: CASSYGGRTNYGYTF.

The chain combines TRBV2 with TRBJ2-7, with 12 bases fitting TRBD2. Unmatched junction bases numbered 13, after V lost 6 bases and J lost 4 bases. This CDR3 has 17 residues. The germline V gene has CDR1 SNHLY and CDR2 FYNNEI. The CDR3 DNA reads TGTGCCAGCAGGAGGGAGGCTAGCGGGAGGGCCGGGTACGAGCAGTACTTC. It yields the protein CASRREASGRAGYEQYF.

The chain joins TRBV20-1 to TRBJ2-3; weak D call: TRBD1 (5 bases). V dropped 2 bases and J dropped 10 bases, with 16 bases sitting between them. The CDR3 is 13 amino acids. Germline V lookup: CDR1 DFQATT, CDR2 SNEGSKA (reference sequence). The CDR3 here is CSARHDPGIPQYF. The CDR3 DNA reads TGCAGTGCTAGACACGATCCAGGGATTCCGCAGTATTTT.

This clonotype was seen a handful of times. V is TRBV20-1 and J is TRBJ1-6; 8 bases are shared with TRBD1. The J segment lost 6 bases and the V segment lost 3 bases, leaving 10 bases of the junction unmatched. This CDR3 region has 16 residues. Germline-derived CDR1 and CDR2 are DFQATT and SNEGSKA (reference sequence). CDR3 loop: CSASMGQGAGNSPLHF. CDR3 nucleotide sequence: TGCAGTGCTAGTATGGGGCAGGGGGCTGGTAATTCACCCCTCCACTTT.

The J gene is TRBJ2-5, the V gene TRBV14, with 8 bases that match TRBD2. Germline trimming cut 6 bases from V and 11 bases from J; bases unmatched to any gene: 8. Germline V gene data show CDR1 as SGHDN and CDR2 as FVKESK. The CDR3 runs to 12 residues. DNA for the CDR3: TGTGCCAGCAGTCCGGGACTAGGGGAGCAGTACTTC. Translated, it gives CASSPGLGEQYF.

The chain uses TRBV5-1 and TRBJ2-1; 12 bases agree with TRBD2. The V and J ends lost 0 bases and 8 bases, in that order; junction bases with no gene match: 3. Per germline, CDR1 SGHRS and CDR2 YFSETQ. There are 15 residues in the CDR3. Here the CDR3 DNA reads TGCGCCAGCAGCTTGGCTAGCGGGGGGGCTGATGAGCAGTTCTTC. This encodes CASSLASGGADEQFF.

CDR3 sequence (DNA): TGTGCCAGCAGCGTAGCTCTAGCGGGAGTAGGTGACTACGAGCAGTACTTC. The encoded protein is CASSVALAGVGDYEQYF. This chain connects TRBV9 to TRBJ2-4, with TRBD2 matching 10 bases. The end of the DNA aligns better with TRBJ2-7, so the J call may be wrong. The CDR3 loop spans 17 amino acids. CDR1 is SGDLS and CDR2 is YYNGEE in the germline V gene.

The CDR3, as DNA: TGCGCCAGCAGCCAAGATCAGCGCAGGGGGGAGACCCAGTACTTC. Encoded protein: CASSQDQRRGETQYF. V gene TRBV4-3 combines with J gene TRBJ2-5; TRBD1 matches 7 bases. The CDR3 loop spans 15 amino acids. The germline V gene encodes CDR1 LGHNA and CDR2 YSLEER. V shed 0 bases, J shed 5 bases, and the junction held 6 bases outside the gene matches.

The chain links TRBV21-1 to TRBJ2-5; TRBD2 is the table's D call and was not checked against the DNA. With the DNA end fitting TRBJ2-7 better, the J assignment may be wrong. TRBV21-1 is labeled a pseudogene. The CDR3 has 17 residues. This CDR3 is CASSSRTSGRPRDEQYF. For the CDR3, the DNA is TGTGCCAGCAGCTCCCGGACTAGCGGGAGGCCGAGAGACGAGCAGTACTTC.

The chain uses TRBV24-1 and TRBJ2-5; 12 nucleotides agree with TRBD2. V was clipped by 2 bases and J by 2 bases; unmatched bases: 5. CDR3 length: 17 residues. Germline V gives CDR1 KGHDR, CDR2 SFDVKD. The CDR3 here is CATSDSLTSGGQETQYF. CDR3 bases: TGTGCCACCAGTGATTCCCTGACTAGCGGGGGACAAGAGACCCAGTACTTC.

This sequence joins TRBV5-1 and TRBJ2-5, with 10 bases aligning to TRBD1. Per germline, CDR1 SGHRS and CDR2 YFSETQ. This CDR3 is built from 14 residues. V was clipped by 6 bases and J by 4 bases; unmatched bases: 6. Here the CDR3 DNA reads TGCGCCAGCAACACCGGGACAGGGGTAGAGACCCAGTACTTC. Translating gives CASNTGTGVETQYF. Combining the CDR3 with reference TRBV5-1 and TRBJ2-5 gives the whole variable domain KAGVTQTPRYLIKTRGQQVTLSCSPISGHRSVSWYQQTPGQGLQFLFEYFSETQRNKGNFPGRFSGRQFSNSRSEMNVSTLELGDSALYLCASNTGTGVETQYFGPGTRLLVL.

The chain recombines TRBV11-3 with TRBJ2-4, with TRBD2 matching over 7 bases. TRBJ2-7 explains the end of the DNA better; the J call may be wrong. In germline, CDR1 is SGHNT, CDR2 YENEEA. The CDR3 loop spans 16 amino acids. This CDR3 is CASSPKNSGLYYEQYF. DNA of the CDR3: TGTGCCAGCAGCCCAAAGAATTCGGGACTATACTACGAGCAGTACTTC.